This is a list of T cell receptor beta chains from one sample in a study of cytomegalovirus exposure and HLA in healthy donors. Measured with immunoSEQ multiplex PCR; TCRdb has only the in-frame clones, and not every one. Of 120,000 to 150,000 clones in the sample, almost 85% were seen once. The sequencing sample was made of PBMCs. The receptors come from a man younger than 40 in good health and CMV-seropositive. The CDR3 runs from the conserved cysteine through the conserved F or W. The D gene is left open where the match is weak. Rows give clone size only sometimes, using once, few, many, or a class for an expanded clone.

j_call: TRBJ2-7
clone_size: -
v_call: TRBV7-9
d_call: TRBD1
cdr3_nt: TGTGCCAGCAGCCGTAGGACAGGGAGCTACGAGCAGTACTTC
cdr3_aa: CASSRRTGSYEQYF

j_call: TRBJ2-3
clone_size: -
v_call: TRBV9
d_call: -
cdr3_nt: TGTGCCAGCAGCGTAGATCCAGGAACGCTAGATACGCAGTATTTT
cdr3_aa: CASSVDPGTLDTQYF

j_call: TRBJ2-7
clone_size: -
v_call: TRBV9
d_call: -
cdr3_nt: TGTGCCAGCAGCGTTAGGGGCAGCGTTCCCTACGAGCAGTACTTC
cdr3_aa: CASSVRGSVPYEQYF

j_call: TRBJ1-6
clone_size: -
v_call: TRBV9
d_call: TRBD1
cdr3_nt: TGTGCCAGCAGCCAAGGGGGCGCGTTTTCACCCCTCCACTTT
cdr3_aa: CASSQGGAFSPLHF

j_call: TRBJ1-5
clone_size: -
v_call: TRBV28
d_call: -
cdr3_nt: TGTGCCAGCAGTTTAATCGGGGTCAGGCAGCCCCAGCATTTT
cdr3_aa: CASSLIGVRQPQHF

j_call: TRBJ1-1
clone_size: -
v_call: TRBV13
d_call: TRBD1
cdr3_nt: TGTGCCAGCAGCTTTCCCGGGACAGGGGGCTCTGAAGCTTTCTTT
cdr3_aa: CASSFPGTGGSEAFF

j_call: TRBJ2-4
clone_size: -
v_call: TRBV6-6
d_call: TRBD1
cdr3_nt: TGTGCCAGCAGCCGGGGACAGGGCAACTCCAAAAACATTCAGTACTTC
cdr3_aa: CASSRGQGNSKNIQYF

j_call: TRBJ1-6
clone_size: -
v_call: TRBV25-1
d_call: TRBD1
cdr3_nt: TGTGCCAGCGATAGGGACAGGAATTCACCCCTCCACTTT
cdr3_aa: CASDRDRNSPLHF

j_call: TRBJ1-3
clone_size: -
v_call: TRBV5-5
d_call: -
cdr3_nt: TGTGCCAGCAGCTTGGTGGCCAGGGCCTCAGGAAACACCATATATTTT
cdr3_aa: CASSLVARASGNTIYF

j_call: TRBJ1-1
clone_size: -
v_call: TRBV2
d_call: -
cdr3_nt: TGTGCCAGCAGTTTGAACTTCCTGCGTGAAGCTTTCTTT
cdr3_aa: CASSLNFLREAFF

j_call: TRBJ2-3
clone_size: -
v_call: TRBV27
d_call: -
cdr3_nt: TGTGCCAGCAGTTTTGATGTCCAGGGCACAGATACGCAGTATTTT
cdr3_aa: CASSFDVQGTDTQYF

j_call: TRBJ2-7
clone_size: -
v_call: TRBV2
d_call: -
cdr3_nt: TGTGCCAGCAGGAGGGACTACGAGCAGTACTTC
cdr3_aa: CASRRDYEQYF

j_call: TRBJ2-2
clone_size: -
v_call: TRBV28
d_call: -
cdr3_nt: TGTGCCAGCAGTTTCTTTAGCCCCGGTGGGGAGCTGTTTTTT
cdr3_aa: CASSFFSPGGELFF

j_call: TRBJ1-5
clone_size: -
v_call: TRBV28
d_call: TRBD1
cdr3_nt: TGTGCCAGCAGTTTCTGGCCTAGGACAGGGGGTGGTTTTGGGTTTCAGCCCCAGCATTTT
cdr3_aa: CASSFWPRTGGGFGFQPQHF

j_call: TRBJ2-5
clone_size: -
v_call: TRBV7-8
d_call: TRBD2
cdr3_nt: TGTGCCAGCAGCTTAGAGAGAGGGAGGGACGAGACCCAGTACTTC
cdr3_aa: CASSLERGRDETQYF

j_call: TRBJ2-3
clone_size: medium-sized
v_call: TRBV15
d_call: TRBD1
cdr3_nt: TGTGCCACCAGCAGAGGGACAGGGGAACCTCATACGCAGTATTTT
cdr3_aa: CATSRGTGEPHTQYF

j_call: TRBJ1-5
clone_size: -
v_call: TRBV7-6
d_call: -
cdr3_nt: TGTGCCAGCAGCCTGCGGGCCACCGCCGATCAGCCCCAGCATTTT
cdr3_aa: CASSLRATADQPQHF

j_call: TRBJ1-1
clone_size: -
v_call: TRBV28
d_call: -
cdr3_nt: TGTGCCAGCAGTTTCAGTCAAGGGGTTCGGACAGAAGCTTTCTTT
cdr3_aa: CASSFSQGVRTEAFF

j_call: TRBJ2-7
clone_size: -
v_call: TRBV11-2
d_call: -
cdr3_nt: TGTGCCAGCAGCTTTTACAGCTCCTACGAGCAGTACTTC
cdr3_aa: CASSFYSSYEQYF

j_call: TRBJ2-5
clone_size: -
v_call: TRBV11-2
d_call: -
cdr3_nt: TGTGCCAGCAGCTTACGAGGCGGGGCGGATAAAGAGACCCAGTACTTC
cdr3_aa: CASSLRGGADKETQYF

j_call: TRBJ2-5
clone_size: -
v_call: TRBV18
d_call: TRBD1
cdr3_nt: TGTGCCAGCTCCAGGGGGTTAGGAGAGACCCAGTACTTC
cdr3_aa: CASSRGLGETQYF

j_call: TRBJ1-2
clone_size: -
v_call: TRBV13
d_call: -
cdr3_nt: TGTGCCAGCACCGAAAAGCCCTCTATCGATGGCTACACCTTC
cdr3_aa: CASTEKPSIDGYTF

j_call: TRBJ2-1
clone_size: -
v_call: TRBV5-4
d_call: TRBD2
cdr3_nt: TGTGCCAGCAGCTCCGGACTAGCGGGGGGTGAGCAGTTCTTC
cdr3_aa: CASSSGLAGGEQFF

j_call: TRBJ2-5
clone_size: -
v_call: TRBV5-1
d_call: -
cdr3_nt: TGCGCCAGCAGCTTGAGGGGATTGGAGACCCAGTACTTC
cdr3_aa: CASSLRGLETQYF

j_call: TRBJ2-7
clone_size: -
v_call: TRBV6-1
d_call: -
cdr3_nt: TGTGCCAGCACCGAGGCCAGCGGAAGCTCCTACGAGCAGTACTTC
cdr3_aa: CASTEASGSSYEQYF

j_call: TRBJ1-1
clone_size: -
v_call: TRBV14
d_call: -
cdr3_nt: TGTGCCAGCAGCCAAGGGCAGAACACTGAAGCTTTCTTT
cdr3_aa: CASSQGQNTEAFF

j_call: TRBJ2-1
clone_size: -
v_call: TRBV27
d_call: TRBD2
cdr3_nt: TGTGCCAGCAGCCCTAGCGGGGGAGGGAGCAATGAGCAGTTCTTC
cdr3_aa: CASSPSGGGSNEQFF

j_call: TRBJ2-7
clone_size: -
v_call: TRBV11-2
d_call: TRBD1
cdr3_nt: TGTGCCAGCAGTCTTGGGACAGGGAGCTACGAGCAGTACTTC
cdr3_aa: CASSLGTGSYEQYF

j_call: TRBJ2-7
clone_size: -
v_call: TRBV7-8
d_call: TRBD1
cdr3_nt: TGTGCCAGCAGCTTAGCGCGCCGGTCACAGGGGGCTAGGGGGGAGCAGTACTTC
cdr3_aa: CASSLARRSQGARGEQYF

j_call: TRBJ1-1
clone_size: -
v_call: TRBV12-5
d_call: -
cdr3_nt: TGTGCTAGTGGCTACGACAGACGAACTGAAGCTTTCTTT
cdr3_aa: CASGYDRRTEAFF

j_call: TRBJ1-5
clone_size: -
v_call: TRBV7-2
d_call: -
cdr3_nt: TGTGCCAGCAGCTTAGTGGGAGGGGGTGGCAATCAGCCCCAGCATTTT
cdr3_aa: CASSLVGGGGNQPQHF

j_call: TRBJ2-7
clone_size: few
v_call: TRBV27
d_call: -
cdr3_nt: TGTGCCAGCAGTTTCTATCCAGGGTACTACGAGCAGTACTTC
cdr3_aa: CASSFYPGYYEQYF

j_call: TRBJ2-1
clone_size: -
v_call: TRBV10-2
d_call: TRBD2
cdr3_nt: TGCGCCAGTTTCGGGACTAGCGGTTACAATGAGCAGTTCTTC
cdr3_aa: CASFGTSGYNEQFF

j_call: TRBJ2-1
clone_size: -
v_call: TRBV6-5
d_call: -
cdr3_nt: TGTGCCAGCAGTTATTGGGCCGAGGGTAATGAGCAGTTCTTC
cdr3_aa: CASSYWAEGNEQFF

j_call: TRBJ2-1
clone_size: -
v_call: TRBV9
d_call: TRBD2
cdr3_nt: TGTGCCAGCAGCCTCGGGACTAGCGACTACAATGAGCAGTTCTTC
cdr3_aa: CASSLGTSDYNEQFF

j_call: TRBJ2-1
clone_size: -
v_call: TRBV18
d_call: -
cdr3_nt: TGTGCCAGCTCACCTGACAGTTACAATGAGCAGTTCTTC
cdr3_aa: CASSPDSYNEQFF

j_call: TRBJ2-5
clone_size: once
v_call: TRBV27
d_call: -
cdr3_nt: TGTGCCAGCAGTTTCAAAGAGACCCAGTACTTC
cdr3_aa: CASSFKETQYF

j_call: TRBJ1-4
clone_size: -
v_call: TRBV2
d_call: -
cdr3_nt: TGTGCCAGCAGTGTAAAGGGGAATATCGAAATTGGATATCAGCAGTTTTTT
cdr3_aa: CASSVKGNIEIGYQQFF

j_call: TRBJ1-2
clone_size: once
v_call: TRBV28
d_call: -
cdr3_nt: TGTGCCAGCAGTTTAAGACAGTACTATGGCTACACCTTC
cdr3_aa: CASSLRQYYGYTF

j_call: TRBJ1-1
clone_size: -
v_call: TRBV6-5
d_call: -
cdr3_nt: TGTGCCAGCAGTTACTCGACGGACTACACTGAAGCTTTCTTT
cdr3_aa: CASSYSTDYTEAFF

j_call: TRBJ2-5
clone_size: -
v_call: TRBV28
d_call: -
cdr3_nt: TGTGCCAGCAGTTCTGTTGAGACCCAGTACTTC
cdr3_aa: CASSSVETQYF

j_call: TRBJ2-5
clone_size: -
v_call: TRBV11-1
d_call: -
cdr3_nt: TGTGCCAGCAGCTCTGACAGATACCAAGAGACCCAGTACTTC
cdr3_aa: CASSSDRYQETQYF

j_call: TRBJ2-1
clone_size: -
v_call: TRBV25-1
d_call: TRBD2
cdr3_nt: TGTGCCAGCAGTGGCGGCAAAGCGGGAGTGGGCAATGAGCAGTTCTTC
cdr3_aa: CASSGGKAGVGNEQFF

j_call: TRBJ2-5
clone_size: -
v_call: TRBV10-3
d_call: TRBD1
cdr3_nt: TGTGCCATCAGTGAGACAGGGGTAACAGAGACCCAGTACTTC
cdr3_aa: CAISETGVTETQYF

j_call: TRBJ2-3
clone_size: -
v_call: TRBV18
d_call: TRBD1
cdr3_nt: TGTGCCAGCTCTCGAGAGACAGGGGGCACAGATACGCAGTATTTT
cdr3_aa: CASSRETGGTDTQYF

j_call: TRBJ2-1
clone_size: -
v_call: TRBV27
d_call: TRBD2
cdr3_nt: TGTGCCAGCAGCCGGTCGGGACTAGCGGGAGGTGAGCAGTTCTTC
cdr3_aa: CASSRSGLAGGEQFF

j_call: TRBJ2-7
clone_size: -
v_call: TRBV29-1
d_call: -
cdr3_nt: TGCAGCGTTGCCCCTACAGGTAGTTCCTACGAGCAGTACTTC
cdr3_aa: CSVAPTGSSYEQYF

j_call: TRBJ1-2
clone_size: -
v_call: TRBV6-5
d_call: -
cdr3_nt: TGTGCCAGCAAATTACAGGGTGCTAACTATGGCTACACCTTC
cdr3_aa: CASKLQGANYGYTF